This entry lists 13 T cell receptor beta chains sequenced from one sample in a study of T-cell memory formation after mild COVID-19. TCRdb used MiXCR to reprocess the 5' RACE reads, holding one entry per CDR3 protein. The sample lists under 300,000 distinct CDR3 sequences, less than 9.5% occurring once. Sequencing was done on a sample of PBMCs or a T cell subset sorted from them (not recorded which). The receptors derive from a man aged 18 to 35 who had mild COVID-19 (a few samples of this study predate the infection). Cell type and time point are not known.

This clonotype was recorded a few times. The V and J genes are TRBV15 and TRBJ1-2; no firm D call. Germline loops: CDR1 LNHNV, CDR2 YYDKDF (reference sequence). The CDR3 is 14 amino acids. V lost 5 bases, J lost 4 bases, and 14 bases lay in between. The CDR3, as DNA: TGTGCCACCAGCCCTCGGCCGGGTTCCTATGGCTACACCTTC. The encoded protein is CATSPRPGSYGYTF.

The J gene is TRBJ1-4, the V gene TRBV2, with TRBD1 identical over 7 bases. CDR1 is SNHLY, CDR2 FYNNEI, per germline. The CDR3 is 14 amino acids. V dropped 6 bases and J dropped 1; count of bases not matched to a gene: 2. The CDR3 DNA follows: TGTGCCAGCAGCGACAGGGTAACTAATGAAAAACTGTTTTTT. This codes for CASSDRVTNEKLFF. Full variable domain (outside the CDR3, taken from reference TRBV2 and TRBJ1-4): EPEVTQTPSHQVTQMGQEVILRCVPISNHLYFYWYRQILGQKVEFLVSFYNNEISEKSEIFDDQFSVERPDGSNFTLKIRSTKLEDSAMYFCASSDRVTNEKLFFGSGTQLSVL.

This clonotype was seen a handful of times. The chain carries TRBV6-2 or TRBV6-3 and TRBJ2-7, with 10 bases aligning to TRBD2. The germline V gene has CDR1 MNHEY and CDR2 SVGEGT. The CDR3 has 15 residues. J lost 7 bases, V lost 3 bases, and 9 bases had no gene match. The CDR3 coding sequence is TGTGCCAGCAGTTATCGGGCTAGCGGGGGCTATGAGCAGTACTTC. This translates into CASSYRASGGYEQYF.

This clonotype was detected a few times. This chain links TRBV5-6 with TRBJ2-3, with D perhaps TRBD1 (6 bases). Germline lookup yields CDR1 SGHDT and CDR2 YYEEEE. CDR3 size: 15 residues. The V and J ends lost 4 bases and 0 bases respectively, with 12 bases between them. The CDR3 coding sequence is TGTGCCAGCAGCCTCGACAGGCCTAGCACAGATACGCAGTATTTT. Translated, it gives CASSLDRPSTDTQYF.

The genes are TRBV5-1 and TRBJ2-7; TRBD2 agrees at 7 bases. The CDR3 extends over 15 amino acids. Germline V gene data show CDR1 as SGHRS and CDR2 as YFSETQ. Trimming removed 2 bases from V and 3 bases from J; junction bases left unmatched: 8. DNA of the CDR3: TGCGCCAGCAGCTTTACGGGACTACGAAGCTACGAGCAGTACTTC. It encodes CASSFTGLRSYEQYF. Drawing the rest from reference TRBV5-1 and TRBJ2-7, the complete variable domain is KAGVTQTPRYLIKTRGQQVTLSCSPISGHRSVSWYQQTPGQGLQFLFEYFSETQRNKGNFPGRFSGRQFSNSRSEMNVSTLELGDSALYLCASSFTGLRSYEQYFGPGTRLTVT.

The chain has TRBV6-5 and TRBJ1-3; the D is unclear. CDR3 length equals 15 residues. The V end lost 4 bases, the J end lost 8 bases, and 18 bases lay between the germline ends. Germline loops: CDR1 MNHEY, CDR2 SVGAGI. CDR3 region: CASSWTELHRDTIYF. DNA of the CDR3: TGTGCCAGCAGTTGGACCGAATTACATAGGGACACCATATATTTT.

This clonotype was counted only a few times. The chain combines TRBV9 with TRBJ2-7; no reliable D call. CDR3 length: 13 residues. V lost 0 bases and J 9 bases, leaving 13 bases between the germline ends. CDR1 is SGDLS and CDR2 is YYNGEE in the germline V gene. The CDR3 reads CASSVGVGSRQYF. CDR3 DNA sequence: TGTGCCAGCAGCGTAGGGGTAGGATCGCGGCAGTACTTC.

This clonotype was seen a handful of times. This chain connects TRBV4-1 to TRBJ2-7; TRBD1 is a possible D gene (6 bases). This CDR3 has 16 residues. V dropped 3 bases and J dropped 6 bases, with 21 bases sitting between them. CDR1 is MGHRA and CDR2 is YSYEKL in the germline V gene. The CDR3, as DNA: TGCGCCAGCAGCCATAGATTACGGGACAACTCTTTCGAGCAGTACTTC. It is translated as CASSHRLRDNSFEQYF.

This clonotype has a count of ten or more. The chain links TRBV6-1 to TRBJ1-5; no definite D call. Trimming took off 5 bases at V and 5 bases at J, with 16 bases between the two ends. The V gene's germline CDR1 is MNHNS and CDR2 SASEGT. The CDR3 totals 15 residues. The CDR3: CASSPRRVPDQPQHF. The CDR3 nucleotides read TGTGCCAGCAGTCCCCGGAGGGTCCCCGATCAGCCCCAGCATTTT.

This clonotype occurred many times. This chain uses TRBV7-2 with TRBJ2-5; 9 bases match TRBD2. With 5 bases clipped from V and 3 bases from J, the junction kept 7 bases outside the gene matches. This CDR3 is 15 amino acids long. The germline CDR1 and CDR2 sequences are SGHTA and FQGNSA. As DNA, the CDR3 is TGTGCCAGCAGCCAGGGAGCGGGGGGCAAAGAGACCCAGTACTTC. It translates to CASSQGAGGKETQYF.

In this sample, this clonotype turned up many times. CDR3 sequence: CASSLTTSGGGETQYF. The CDR3 nucleotides read TGCGCCAGCAGCTTGACGACTAGCGGAGGTGGAGAGACCCAGTACTTC. The chain uses TRBV5-1 and TRBJ2-5, with 9 bases matching TRBD2. J lost 4 bases, V lost 1 base, and 8 bases had no gene match. The CDR3 extends over 16 amino acids. CDR1 and CDR2 (germline): SGHRS, YFSETQ.

This clonotype has just a few counts. This may stem from a read error, because a much larger clone lies one nucleotide away. This chain uses TRBV6-2 or TRBV6-3 with TRBJ1-5; 7 nucleotides agree with TRBD1. The V segment lost 5 bases and the J segment 4 bases; nucleotides outside the gene matches: 2. CDR1 and CDR2 from the germline V gene are MNHEY and SVGEGT. The length of the CDR3 is 13 residues. The CDR3 is CASSEQGNQPQHF. The CDR3 DNA sequence: TGTGCCAGCAGTGAACAGGGGAATCAGCCCCAGCATTTT.

This clonotype was seen more than once but under ten times. The chain uses TRBV27 and TRBJ2-7; D perhaps matches TRBD2 (7 bases). V was cut by 2 bases and J by 2 bases, with 19 bases left in between. The CDR3 is 17 amino acids. CDR1 MNHEY and CDR2 SMNVEV come from the germline V gene (reference sequence). CDR3 in DNA: TGTGCCAGCAGTTTAGGCGGTCGGCGGGGGACAACCTACGAGCAGTACTTC. It yields the protein CASSLGGRRGTTYEQYF.